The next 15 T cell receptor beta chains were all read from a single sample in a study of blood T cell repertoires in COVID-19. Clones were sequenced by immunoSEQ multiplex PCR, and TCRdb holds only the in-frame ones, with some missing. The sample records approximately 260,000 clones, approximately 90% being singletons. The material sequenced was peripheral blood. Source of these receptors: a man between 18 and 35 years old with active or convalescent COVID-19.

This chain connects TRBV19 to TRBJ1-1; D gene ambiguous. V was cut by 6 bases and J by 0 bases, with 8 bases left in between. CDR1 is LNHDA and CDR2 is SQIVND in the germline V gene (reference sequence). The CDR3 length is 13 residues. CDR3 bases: TGTGCCAGTAGGACTGATTTGAACACTGAAGCTTTCTTT. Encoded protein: CASRTDLNTEAFF.

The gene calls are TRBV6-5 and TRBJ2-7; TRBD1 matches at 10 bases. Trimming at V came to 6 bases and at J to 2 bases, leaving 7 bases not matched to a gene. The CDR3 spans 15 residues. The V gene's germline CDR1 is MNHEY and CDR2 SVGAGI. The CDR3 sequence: CASSTKGQGTYEQYF. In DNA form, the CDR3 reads TGTGCCAGCAGCACCAAGGGACAGGGGACCTACGAGCAGTACTTC.

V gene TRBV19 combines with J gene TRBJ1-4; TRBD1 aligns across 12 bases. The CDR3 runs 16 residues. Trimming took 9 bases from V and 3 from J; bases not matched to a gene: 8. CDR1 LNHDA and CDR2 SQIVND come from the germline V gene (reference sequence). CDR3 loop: CASAGTGGRANEKLFF. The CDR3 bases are TGTGCCAGCGCCGGGACAGGGGGCCGGGCTAATGAAAAACTGTTTTTT. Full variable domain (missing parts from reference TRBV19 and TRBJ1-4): DGGITQSPKYLFRKEGQNVTLSCEQNLNHDAMYWYRQDPGQGLRLIYYSQIVNDFQKGDIAEGYSVSREKKESFPLTVTSAQKNPTAFYLCASAGTGGRANEKLFFGSGTQLSVL.

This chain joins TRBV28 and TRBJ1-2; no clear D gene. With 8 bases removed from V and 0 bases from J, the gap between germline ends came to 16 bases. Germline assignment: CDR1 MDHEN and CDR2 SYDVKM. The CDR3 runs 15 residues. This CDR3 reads CASRWRSAANYGYTF. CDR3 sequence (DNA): TGTGCCAGCCGTTGGAGGTCGGCTGCTAACTATGGCTACACCTTC.

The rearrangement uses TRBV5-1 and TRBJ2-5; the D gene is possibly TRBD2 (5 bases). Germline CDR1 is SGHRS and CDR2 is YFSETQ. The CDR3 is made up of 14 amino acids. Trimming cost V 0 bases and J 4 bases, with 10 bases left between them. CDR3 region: CASSLEASRETQYF. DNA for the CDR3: TGCGCCAGCAGCTTGGAGGCTAGCCGAGAGACCCAGTACTTC. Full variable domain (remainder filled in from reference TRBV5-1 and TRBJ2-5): KAGVTQTPRYLIKTRGQQVTLSCSPISGHRSVSWYQQTPGQGLQFLFEYFSETQRNKGNFPGRFSGRQFSNSRSEMNVSTLELGDSALYLCASSLEASRETQYFGPGTRLLVL.

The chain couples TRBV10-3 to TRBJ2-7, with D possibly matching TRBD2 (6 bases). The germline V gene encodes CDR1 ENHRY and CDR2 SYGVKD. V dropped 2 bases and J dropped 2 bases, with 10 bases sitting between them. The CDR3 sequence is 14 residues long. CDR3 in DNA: TGTGCCATCAGTGAGGTACCTAGCGCCTACGAGCAGTACTTC. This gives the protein CAISEVPSAYEQYF.

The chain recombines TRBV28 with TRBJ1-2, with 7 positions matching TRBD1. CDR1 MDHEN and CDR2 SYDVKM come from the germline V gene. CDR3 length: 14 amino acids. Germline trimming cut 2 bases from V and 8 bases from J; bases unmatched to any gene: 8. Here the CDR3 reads CASSLGDRVSGYTF. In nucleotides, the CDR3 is TGTGCCAGCAGTTTAGGTGACAGGGTGTCAGGCTACACCTTC.

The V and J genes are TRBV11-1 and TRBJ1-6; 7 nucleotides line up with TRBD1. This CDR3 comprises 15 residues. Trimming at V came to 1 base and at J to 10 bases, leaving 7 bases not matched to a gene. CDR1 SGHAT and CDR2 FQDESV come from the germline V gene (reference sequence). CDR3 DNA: TGTGCCAGCAGCTTAGGCGACAGGGTGAGATCACCCCTCCACTTT. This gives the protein CASSLGDRVRSPLHF.

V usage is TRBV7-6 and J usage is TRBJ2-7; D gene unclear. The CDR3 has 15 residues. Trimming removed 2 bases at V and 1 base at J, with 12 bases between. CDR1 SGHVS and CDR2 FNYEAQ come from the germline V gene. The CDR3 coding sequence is TGTGCCAGCAGCTTATATGGCGGTTGGTCCTACGAGCAGTACTTC. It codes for CASSLYGGWSYEQYF.

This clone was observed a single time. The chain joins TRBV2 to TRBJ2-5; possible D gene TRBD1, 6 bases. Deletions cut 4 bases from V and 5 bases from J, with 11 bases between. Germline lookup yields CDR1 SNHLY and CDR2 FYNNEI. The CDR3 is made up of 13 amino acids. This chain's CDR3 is CASSVYRAETQYF. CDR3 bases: TGTGCCAGCAGTGTTTACAGGGCCGAGACCCAGTACTTC. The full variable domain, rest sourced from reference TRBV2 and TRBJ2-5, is EPEVTQTPSHQVTQMGQEVILRCVPISNHLYFYWYRQILGQKVEFLVSFYNNEISEKSEIFDDQFSVERPDGSNFTLKIRSTKLEDSAMYFCASSVYRAETQYFGPGTRLLVL.

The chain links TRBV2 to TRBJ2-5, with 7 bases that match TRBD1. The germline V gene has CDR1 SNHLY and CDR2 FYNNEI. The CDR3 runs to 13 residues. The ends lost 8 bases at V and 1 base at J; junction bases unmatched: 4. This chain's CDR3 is CASLRGSQETQYF. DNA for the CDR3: TGTGCCAGCCTCAGGGGGAGCCAAGAGACCCAGTACTTC.

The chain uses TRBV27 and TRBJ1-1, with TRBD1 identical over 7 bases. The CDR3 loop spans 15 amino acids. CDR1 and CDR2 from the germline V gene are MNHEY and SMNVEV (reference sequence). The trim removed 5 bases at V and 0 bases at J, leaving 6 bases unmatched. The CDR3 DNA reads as TGTGCCAGCAGTCCCTCGGGACAGCTGAACACTGAAGCTTTCTTT. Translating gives CASSPSGQLNTEAFF.

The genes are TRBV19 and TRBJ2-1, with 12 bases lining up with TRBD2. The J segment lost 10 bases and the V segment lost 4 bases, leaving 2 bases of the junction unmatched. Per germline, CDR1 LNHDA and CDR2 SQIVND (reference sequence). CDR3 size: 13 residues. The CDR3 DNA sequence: TGTGCCAGTAGTACTAGCGGGAGGGGAGAGCAGTTCTTC. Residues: CASSTSGRGEQFF.

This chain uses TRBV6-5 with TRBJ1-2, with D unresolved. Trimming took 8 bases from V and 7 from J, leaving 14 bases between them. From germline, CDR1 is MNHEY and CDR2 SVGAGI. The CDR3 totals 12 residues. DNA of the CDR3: TGTGCCAGCGTGCGGGGTCAAAGTGGCTACACCTTC. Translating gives CASVRGQSGYTF.

As DNA, the CDR3 is TGTGCCAGCGGAAACAGCAACGAGCAGTACTTC. Its protein product is CASGNSNEQYF. V gene TRBV2 combines with J gene TRBJ2-7; D is unresolved. Germline V gives CDR1 SNHLY, CDR2 FYNNEI. The ends were cut back, 8 bases at V and 5 bases at J, with 10 bases in the middle. CDR3 size: 11 residues.